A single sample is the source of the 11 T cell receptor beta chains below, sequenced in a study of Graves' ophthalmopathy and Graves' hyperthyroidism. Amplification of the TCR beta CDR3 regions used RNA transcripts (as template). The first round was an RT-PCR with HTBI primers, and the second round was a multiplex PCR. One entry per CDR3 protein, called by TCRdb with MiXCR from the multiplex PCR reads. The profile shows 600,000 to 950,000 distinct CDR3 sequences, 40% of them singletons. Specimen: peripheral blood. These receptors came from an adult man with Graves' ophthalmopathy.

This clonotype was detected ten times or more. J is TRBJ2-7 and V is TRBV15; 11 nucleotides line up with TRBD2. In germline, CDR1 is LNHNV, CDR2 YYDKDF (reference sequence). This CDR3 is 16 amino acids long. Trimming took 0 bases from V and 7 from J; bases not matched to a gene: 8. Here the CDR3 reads CATSRDRLAGGVEQYF. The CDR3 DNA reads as TGTGCCACCAGCAGAGATCGCCTAGCGGGAGGCGTGGAGCAGTACTTC.

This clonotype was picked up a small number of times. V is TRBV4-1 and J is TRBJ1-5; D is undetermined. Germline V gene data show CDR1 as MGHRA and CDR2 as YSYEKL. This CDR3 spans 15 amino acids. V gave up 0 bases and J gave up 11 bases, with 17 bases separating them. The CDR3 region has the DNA TGCGCCAGCAGCCAAGATGGGTCAGGTCCTATGTCCCAGCATTTT. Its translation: CASSQDGSGPMSQHF.

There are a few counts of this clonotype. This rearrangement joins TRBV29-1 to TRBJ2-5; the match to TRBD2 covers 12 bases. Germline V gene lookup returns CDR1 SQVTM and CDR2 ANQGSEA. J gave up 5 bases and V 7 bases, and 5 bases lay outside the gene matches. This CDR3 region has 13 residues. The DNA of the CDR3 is TGCAGCGCCGGGACTAGCGGGTTTGAGACCCAGTACTTC. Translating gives CSAGTSGFETQYF.

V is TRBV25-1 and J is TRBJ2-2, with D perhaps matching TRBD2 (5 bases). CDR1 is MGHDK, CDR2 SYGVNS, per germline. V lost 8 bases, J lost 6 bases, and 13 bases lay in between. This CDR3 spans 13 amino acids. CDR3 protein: CASRRDPSGELFF. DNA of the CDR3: TGTGCCAGCCGTCGGGATCCCTCCGGGGAGCTGTTTTTT.

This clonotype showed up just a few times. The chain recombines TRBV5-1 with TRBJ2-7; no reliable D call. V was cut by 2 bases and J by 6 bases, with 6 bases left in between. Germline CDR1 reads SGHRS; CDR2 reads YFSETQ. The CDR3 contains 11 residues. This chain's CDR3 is CASSLGIEQYF. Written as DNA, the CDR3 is TGCGCCAGCAGCTTAGGAATCGAGCAGTACTTC.

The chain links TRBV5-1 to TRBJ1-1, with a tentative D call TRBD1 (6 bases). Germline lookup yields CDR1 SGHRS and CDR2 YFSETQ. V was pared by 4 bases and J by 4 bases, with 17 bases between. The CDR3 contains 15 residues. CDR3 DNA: TGCGCCAGCAGCACAACAGGGTTCTGGGCCACTGAAGCTTTCTTT. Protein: CASSTTGFWATEAFF.

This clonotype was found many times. The CDR3 loop reads CATSRVLANTEAFF. CDR3 DNA: TGTGCCACCAGCAGAGTACTGGCTAACACTGAAGCTTTCTTT. The chain couples TRBV15 to TRBJ1-1; D unresolved. The germline CDR1 and CDR2 sequences are LNHNV and YYDKDF (reference sequence). The germline V and J ends were trimmed by 1 base and 2 bases, with 8 bases remaining between them. The CDR3 has 14 residues.

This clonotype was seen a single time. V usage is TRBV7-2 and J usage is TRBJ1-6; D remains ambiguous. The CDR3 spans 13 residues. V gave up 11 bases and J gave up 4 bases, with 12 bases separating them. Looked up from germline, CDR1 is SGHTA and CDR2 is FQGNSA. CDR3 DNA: TGTGCCTGGACTGACGGTTATAATTCACCCCTCCACTTT. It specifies CAWTDGYNSPLHF.

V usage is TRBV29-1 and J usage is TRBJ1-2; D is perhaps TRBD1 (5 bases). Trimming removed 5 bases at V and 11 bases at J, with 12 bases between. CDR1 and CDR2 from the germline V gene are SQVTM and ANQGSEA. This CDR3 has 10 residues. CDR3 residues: CSVPSGGYTF. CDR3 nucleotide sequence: TGCAGCGTTCCAAGCGGGGGGTACACCTTC.

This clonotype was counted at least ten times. For the CDR3, the DNA is TGTGCCACCAGCAGGCAGATAGTTAACACTGAAGCTTTCTTT. This encodes CATSRQIVNTEAFF. The J gene is TRBJ1-1, the V gene TRBV15; D remains unclear. Germline CDR1 reads LNHNV; CDR2 reads YYDKDF (reference sequence). The CDR3 is 14 residues long. Between the trimmed V and J ends, which lost 3 bases and 2 bases, there was a span of 10 bases.

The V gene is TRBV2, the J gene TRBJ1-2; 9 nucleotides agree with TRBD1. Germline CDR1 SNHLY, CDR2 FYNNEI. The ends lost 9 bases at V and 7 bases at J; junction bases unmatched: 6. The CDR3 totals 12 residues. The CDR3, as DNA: TGTGCCAGAACACAGGGGGCGGGTGGCTACACCTTC. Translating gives CARTQGAGGYTF.